The next 27 T cell receptor beta chains were all read from a single sample in a study of T-cell memory formation after mild COVID-19. TCRdb fed the 5' RACE reads into MiXCR, producing one record per CDR3 protein. Counted here are 90,000 to 120,000 distinct CDR3 sequences, roughly an eighth occurring once; the ten biggest clones make up 30% to 45%. Sequencing was done on a sample of PBMCs or a T cell subset sorted from them (not recorded which). The receptor set was obtained from a man younger than 35 who had mild COVID-19 (a few samples of this study predate the infection). Cell type and time point are not known.

This clonotype was counted between two and nine times. V usage is TRBV10-3 and J usage is TRBJ2-3; a weak D match, TRBD1 (6 bases). This CDR3 contains 15 residues. V was clipped by 6 bases and J by 0 bases, with 13 bases between them. Germline CDR1 ENHRY, CDR2 SYGVKD. DNA of the CDR3: TGTGCCATCAGGGATAGGACAGAGAGCACAGATACGCAGTATTTT. It codes for CAIRDRTESTDTQYF.

This clonotype was counted between two and nine times. The rearrangement joins TRBV7-8 to TRBJ2-1; D is tentatively TRBD1 or TRBD2 (5 bases each). The CDR3 extends over 15 amino acids. The V and J ends lost 3 bases and 5 bases respectively, with 14 bases between them. The germline V gene encodes CDR1 SGHVS and CDR2 FQNEAQ. In DNA form, the CDR3 reads TGTGCCAGCAGCTTGAGGGGCCACGTAAACAATGAGCAGTTCTTC. Its translation: CASSLRGHVNNEQFF.

This clonotype was counted many times. This chain uses TRBV4-3 with TRBJ1-6; no firm D call. CDR3 length: 15 amino acids. The germline gives CDR1 LGHNA, CDR2 YSLEER. The V end was cut by 0 bases, the J end by 7 bases, with 10 bases between. CDR3 loop: CASSQEAGFNSPLHF. In nucleotides, the CDR3 is TGCGCCAGCAGCCAAGAAGCTGGATTCAATTCACCCCTCCACTTT.

Only a few counts were recorded for this clonotype. The chain links TRBV29-1 to TRBJ1-2; TRBD1 is a possible D gene (5 bases). The V end was cut by 3 bases, the J end by 6 bases, with 14 bases between. Germline V lookup: CDR1 SQVTM, CDR2 ANQGSEA. The CDR3 contains 13 residues. This CDR3 reads CSVDSKQGNGYTF. In nucleotides, the CDR3 is TGCAGCGTTGATTCGAAGCAGGGAAATGGCTACACCTTC.

The chain has TRBV7-9 and TRBJ2-3, with TRBD1 matching over 10 bases. V lost 4 bases and J lost 6; bases outside the gene matches: 10. The CDR3 has 16 amino acids. The V gene's germline CDR1 is SEHNR and CDR2 FQNEAQ (reference sequence). CDR3: CASSSLDRGGQDTQYF. The DNA of the CDR3 is TGTGCCAGCAGCTCCCTGGACAGGGGGGGTCAGGATACGCAGTATTTT.

The rearrangement uses TRBV28 and TRBJ2-1; 8 bases fit TRBD1. After removal of 6 bases from V and 7 bases from J, the junction contained 14 bases not matched to a gene. Per the germline V gene, CDR1 is MDHEN and CDR2 is SYDVKM. This CDR3 has 16 amino acids. The chain's CDR3 is CASSHSPWTGRNEQFF. For the CDR3, the DNA is TGTGCCAGCAGCCACTCCCCTTGGACAGGGAGGAATGAGCAGTTCTTC.

The V gene is TRBV6-2 or TRBV6-3, the J gene TRBJ2-1; 7 bases are a match to TRBD2. The CDR3 sequence is 19 residues long. Germline V gene data show CDR1 as MNHEY and CDR2 as SVGEGT. V lost 5 bases to trimming and J lost 0 bases; unmatched junction nucleotides: 16. The CDR3 sequence: CASSHPTDLKRGSYNEQFF. CDR3 nucleotide sequence: TGTGCCAGCAGTCATCCGACTGACCTGAAGCGGGGCTCCTACAATGAGCAGTTCTTC.

The chain is built from TRBV6-5 and TRBJ2-3; 11 bases line up with TRBD2. Germline CDR1 is MNHEY and CDR2 is SVGAGI. This CDR3 comprises 16 residues. J lost 6 bases, V lost 2 bases, and 7 bases had no gene match. The CDR3 nucleotides read TGTGCCAGCAGTTACACCGGGACTAGCGGTTATGATACGCAGTATTTT. This translates into CASSYTGTSGYDTQYF.

The V call is TRBV9, the J call TRBJ2-1; 8 positions match TRBD2. This CDR3 has 16 amino acids. V lost 4 bases, J lost 6 bases, and 12 bases stayed unmatched. Germline assignment: CDR1 SGDLS and CDR2 YYNGEE. This CDR3 is CASSISTSGGLNEQFF. DNA of the CDR3: TGTGCCAGCAGCATCTCGACATCGGGGGGGCTCAATGAGCAGTTCTTC.

This clonotype appeared a few times. The chain recombines TRBV7-2 with TRBJ2-7; 7 nucleotides line up with TRBD1. The CDR3 covers 14 residues. Germline V gene lookup returns CDR1 SGHTA and CDR2 FQGNSA. The junction had 10 bases not matched to a gene; V was cut back by 1 base and J by 10 bases. The CDR3 nucleotides read TGTGCCAGCAGCTTAGATGGGACAGTTCCCCAACAGTACGTC. It specifies CASSLDGTVPQQYV.

This clonotype occurred a few times. CDR3 protein: CASRPTDMNTEAFF. The DNA for the CDR3 is TGTGCCAGCAGGCCGACAGACATGAACACTGAAGCTTTCTTT. The V call is TRBV12-3 or TRBV12-4, the J call TRBJ1-1; the D gene is possibly TRBD1 (5 bases). V was pared by 6 bases and J by 0 bases, with 11 bases between. The CDR3 sequence is 14 residues long.

The sample holds a few counts of this clonotype. The chain recombines TRBV6-5 with TRBJ2-3, with 8 bases that match TRBD2. Germline V gene sequence: CDR1 MNHEY, CDR2 SVGAGI. The CDR3 has 14 amino acids. The V and J ends lost 4 bases and 7 bases, in that order; junction bases with no gene match: 7. CDR3 amino acids: CASSSGGAGHTQYF. In nucleotides, the CDR3 is TGTGCCAGCAGTTCCGGGGGGGCGGGCCATACGCAGTATTTT.

This sequence joins TRBV5-4 and TRBJ2-1; D is uncertain. The ends were cut back, 4 bases at V and 7 bases at J, with 15 bases in the middle. Germline-derived CDR1 and CDR2 are SGHNT and YYREEE (reference sequence). The CDR3 loop spans 14 amino acids. The CDR3 region has the DNA TGTGCCAGCAGCCCCCGAGCCTTGGGGAATGAGCAGTTCTTC. This codes for CASSPRALGNEQFF.

The CDR3 reads CASSSGTTAGASLNTIYF. CDR3 coding DNA: TGTGCCAGCAGCTCGGGAACGACGGCGGGAGCCTCCCTAAACACCATATATTTT. The chain carries TRBV7-9 and TRBJ1-3; D remains unclear. This CDR3 comprises 18 residues. Between the trimmed V and J ends, which lost 4 bases and 6 bases, there was a span of 25 bases. Germline CDR1 and CDR2: SEHNR and FQNEAQ (reference sequence).

Note on this clonotype: A read error may produce the germline difference seen at one junction end. The V call is TRBV6-5, the J call TRBJ2-1, with a weak D call TRBD2 (5 bases). From germline, CDR1 is MNHEY and CDR2 SVGAGI. CDR3 size: 13 residues. The CDR3 DNA is TGTGTCAGCAGTTATACGGGGTACAATGAGCAGTTCTTC. It codes for CVSSYTGYNEQFF.

The rearrangement joins TRBV5-1 to TRBJ2-3; a weak D match, TRBD1 (6 bases). CDR3 size: 14 residues. The germline V and J ends were trimmed by 0 bases and 3 bases, with 8 bases remaining between them. Germline V gene data show CDR1 as SGHRS and CDR2 as YFSETQ. This CDR3 is CASSLERGTDTQYF. CDR3 coding DNA: TGCGCCAGCAGCTTGGAGAGGGGGACAGATACGCAGTATTTT.

The chain combines TRBV7-2 with TRBJ2-5, with 13 bases fitting TRBD2. The CDR3 spans 16 residues. Germline V gene sequence: CDR1 SGHTA, CDR2 FQGNSA. Unmatched junction bases numbered 2, after V lost 4 bases and J lost 0 bases. The CDR3 sequence: CASSSGTSGDQETQYF. The CDR3 DNA is TGTGCCAGCAGCTCTGGGACTAGCGGGGACCAAGAGACCCAGTACTTC.

This clonotype was observed many times. The chain couples TRBV9 to TRBJ2-2; D remains unclear. Germline V gene sequence: CDR1 SGDLS, CDR2 YYNGEE. The CDR3 extends over 12 amino acids. Between the trimmed V and J ends, which lost 4 bases and 8 bases, there was a span of 9 bases. This chain's CDR3 is CASSPRLGELFF. The CDR3 DNA sequence: TGTGCCAGCAGCCCGAGGCTAGGGGAGCTGTTTTTT.

The table lists this clonotype with many counts. The genes are TRBV7-9 and TRBJ1-1; D is perhaps TRBD1 (5 bases). Germline lookup yields CDR1 SEHNR and CDR2 FQNEAQ (reference sequence). V was trimmed by 4 bases and J by 3 bases, leaving 6 bases between them. The CDR3 has 12 amino acids. CDR3 amino acids: CASSWGHTEAFF. The CDR3 region has the DNA TGTGCCAGCAGCTGGGGCCACACTGAAGCTTTCTTT.

J is TRBJ1-1 and V is TRBV13; D is undetermined. Germline CDR1 is PRHDT and CDR2 is FYEKMQ (reference sequence). CDR3 length: 15 amino acids. Trimming pared 3 bases from V and 4 bases from J, leaving 15 bases between. In DNA, the CDR3 is TGTGCCAGCAGCTTCGGGCGAGGTTCGGGCACTGAAGCTTTCTTT. This translates into CASSFGRGSGTEAFF.

This clonotype has at least ten counts. The chain couples TRBV4-1 to TRBJ2-1; tentative D call: TRBD2 (5 bases). The V end was cut by 0 bases, the J end by 7 bases, with 10 bases between. The CDR3 covers 14 residues. Germline lookup yields CDR1 MGHRA and CDR2 YSYEKL. The CDR3 DNA sequence: TGCGCCAGCAGCCAAGAAGCGGATACAAATGAGCAGTTCTTC. It codes for CASSQEADTNEQFF.

The chain has TRBV7-8 and TRBJ1-4; weak D call: TRBD1 (5 bases). CDR1 is SGHVS, CDR2 FQNEAQ, per germline. This CDR3 is built from 18 residues. Between the trimmed V and J ends, which lost 3 bases and 3 bases, there was a span of 20 bases. CDR3 in amino acids: CASSFYRVPTGANEKLFF. Written as DNA, the CDR3 is TGTGCCAGCAGCTTTTATCGGGTACCAACGGGGGCTAATGAAAAACTGTTTTTT.

This chain joins TRBV7-2 and TRBJ2-1; 13 nucleotides match TRBD2. J gave up 8 bases and V 5 bases, and 6 bases lay outside the gene matches. The germline V gene encodes CDR1 SGHTA and CDR2 FQGNSA. The CDR3 has 15 residues. The CDR3 DNA sequence: TGTGCCAGCAGCCACGGGACTAGCGGGGCCGATGAGCAGTTCTTC. It yields the protein CASSHGTSGADEQFF.

The genes are TRBV4-1 and TRBJ2-6; possible D gene TRBD2, 6 bases. The V and J ends lost 4 bases and 3 bases respectively, with 10 bases between them. The germline CDR1 and CDR2 sequences are MGHRA and YSYEKL. The CDR3 consists of 15 residues. Written as DNA, the CDR3 is TGCGCCAGCAGCCCGGCGGAGGGTGGGGCCAACGTCCTGACTTTC. This translates into CASSPAEGGANVLTF.

The chain uses TRBV4-1 and TRBJ1-5; D uncertain. The CDR3 extends over 15 amino acids. Germline assignment: CDR1 MGHRA and CDR2 YSYEKL. V was clipped by 4 bases and J by 1 base, with 11 bases between them. In nucleotides, the CDR3 is TGCGCCAGCAGCCTGACGTGGGGAAGCAATCAGCCCCAGCATTTT. It yields the protein CASSLTWGSNQPQHF.

This clonotype was observed a few times. The chain links TRBV7-9 to TRBJ2-1, with TRBD1 matching 7 bases. The germline V gene encodes CDR1 SEHNR and CDR2 FQNEAQ (reference sequence). Losses at the gene ends were 5 bases for V and 9 bases for J; bases not matched to a gene: 19. The CDR3 is made up of 17 amino acids. CDR3 in DNA: TGTGCCAGCAGCGGACCGACAGGGCCCCTTTATGTACCTGAGCAGTTCTTC. Translation gives CASSGPTGPLYVPEQFF. The variable domain in full, completed from reference TRBV7-9 and TRBJ2-1, reads DTGVSQNPRHKITKRGQNVTFRCDPISEHNRLYWYRQTLGQGPEFLTYFQNEAQLEKSRLLSDRFSAERPKGSFSTLEIQRTEQGDSAMYLCASSGPTGPLYVPEQFFGPGTRLTVL.

Details on this clonotype: An end of the junction differs from the germline gene, which may be a read error. The rearrangement uses TRBV4-1 and TRBJ2-5; D possibly corresponds to TRBD2 (5 bases). The CDR3 has 13 residues. Germline CDR1 and CDR2: MGHRA and YSYEKL. CDR3 sequence (DNA): TGCGCCCGCAGCCGGGCCCCCGAGGGGACCCAGTACTTC. This codes for CARSRAPEGTQYF.